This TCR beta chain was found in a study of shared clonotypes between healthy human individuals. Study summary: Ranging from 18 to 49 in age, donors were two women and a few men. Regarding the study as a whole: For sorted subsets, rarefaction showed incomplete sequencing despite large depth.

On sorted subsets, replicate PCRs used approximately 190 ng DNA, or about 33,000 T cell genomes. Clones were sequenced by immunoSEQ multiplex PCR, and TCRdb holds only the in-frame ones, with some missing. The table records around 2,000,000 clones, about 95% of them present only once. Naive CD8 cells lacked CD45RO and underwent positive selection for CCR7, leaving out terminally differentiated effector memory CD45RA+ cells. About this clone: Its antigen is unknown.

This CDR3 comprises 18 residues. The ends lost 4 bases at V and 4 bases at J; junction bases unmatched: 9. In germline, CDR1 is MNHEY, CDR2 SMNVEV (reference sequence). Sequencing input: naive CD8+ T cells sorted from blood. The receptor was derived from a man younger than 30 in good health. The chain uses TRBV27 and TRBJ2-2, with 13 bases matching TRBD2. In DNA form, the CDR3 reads TGTGCCAGCAGTTCGGGACTAGCGGGAACCCCGGGCACCGGGGAGCTGTTTTTT. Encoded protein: CASSSGLAGTPGTGELFF.